This paragraph covers one T cell receptor (beta chain) sequence. Its binding antigen is unknown. Its ends do not fully match the called genes, so a read error is possible. TCRbeta CDR3 regions were amplified from genomic DNA using the immunoSEQ Assay, a bias-controlled multiplex PCR. The paper's data handling went like this. The number of nucleated cells in each sample was estimated from the amplification of reference gene primers within the assay. To quantify the absolute abundance of each unique TCRbeta CDR3 rearrangement, sequence reads were collapsed and filtered. Productive Simpson clonality was computed per sample as the square root of Simpson's diversity index over productive rearrangements. Held by TCRdb, this immuneACCESS table contains in-frame sequences only and omits some clones. Under half of the omission traces to an unresolved V gene where checked; the cause of the rest is unknown. The V and J calls and clone size come from that table; D and trimming were worked out from the DNA. Within this sample are about 200,000 clones, with roughly 85% of them counted one time only. Around a sixth of the sample rests with the top ten.

The sample belongs to a study of blood T cell repertoires in COVID-19 (dated by TCRdb to about 2020). Background for the entire study: Collaborator samples came from the United States, Italy and Spain and covered acute and convalescent phases of COVID-19. The prospective study material was composed of cDNA or gDNA derived from T cells, B-cell-depleted T cells, or PBMCs. Deeply sampled blood TCRbeta repertoires from subjects exposed to, actively infected with, or recovered from COVID-19 were included in the dataset. The repertoires were released in a freely available public database meant as a resource for research on the immune response to SARS-CoV-2. The samples were drawn from two sources: the first 160 participants of the ongoing ImmuneRACE study, and 1,200 or so subjects contributed by 6 global collaborators. Sample metadata almost always included a de-identified subject ID, COVID-19 status, age in years and sex. Where available, HLA class I and class II types were obtained from metadata supplied by the sample provider rather than from assay-based typing. What the study reported, not specific to this receptor: Clinical and demographic metadata were provided uncurated, with the amount varying by source and participant.

Participants in the prospective study were aged about 18 to 95 years, lived in 24 United States geographic areas, and enrolled through a virtual design. Cohort assignment in the prospective study relied on participant-reported clinical history from a screening survey and a study questionnaire. Recovered participants in ImmuneRACE Cohort 3 were defined as having two consecutive negative NP/OP PCR tests, clearance from a healthcare professional, or resolution of symptoms. In the prospective study, mobile phlebotomists collected whole blood, serum and a nasopharyngeal or oropharyngeal swab from each participant. Participants in the prospective study had the option to provide additional blood draws and questionnaires over an approximately 2-month period. Before DNA extraction, blood samples from the prospective study were shipped at room temperature or frozen. The germline V gene gives CDR1 as MNHEY and CDR2 as SVGAGI. The cysteine opens and the phenylalanine closes a CDR3 of 13 amino acids. Only CDR3 DNA remains: 39 bases, in frame from the first base.

This receptor was identified in a man aged 40-50 years who had recovered from COVID-19. Recombination joined TRBV6-5 with TRBJ1-2; TRBD1 aligns with 7 central bases. Sequences were obtained from PBMCs or T cells enriched from blood (not recorded which). This receptor carries the CDR3 CASSDSTGFGYTF. Here is the DNA: TGTGCCAGCAGTGACTCGACAGGGTTCGGCTACACCTTC.